The source of this TCR beta chain is a study of monozygotic twins with inflammatory bowel disease. Whole-study results and caveats: Patient-specific immunosuppressive treatments may have made repertoires more variable.

Worth noting for this clonotype: Antigen: not known.

The CDR3 has 20 residues. Germline V gene data show CDR1 as ENHRY and CDR2 as SYGVKD. Sampling involved one blood draw (less than 2.7 ml) for every donor. Isolation of total RNA was performed on whole blood, with no prior T cell sorting. The authors made each sample's cDNA in eight separate reactions. TCRdb re-called the 5' RACE reads and shows each CDR3 protein once, DNA omitted. The sample includes some 150,000 distinct CDR3 sequences. The material sequenced was blood. The clonotype was recovered from a human donor with ulcerative colitis or Crohn's disease, or a healthy co-twin of an affected twin (not recorded which). The rearrangement joins TRBV10-3 to TRBJ2-6; TCRdb picks TRBD1, but there is no DNA to check that call. CDR3 in amino acids: CAISESGGTARSSGANVLTF.